The present entry profiles one TCR beta chain with its context. No antigen is known for it. The sample originates from a study of CXCR4 blockade with PD-1 therapy in pancreatic cancer. The study's findings and limits: Tumors were clonally expanded, mean around 0.14 versus 0.05 in healthy blood. Sequencing covered TCRbeta chains only, not alpha chains.

TCRdb keeps only in-frame clones here, not all; method: immunoSEQ multiplex PCR. Of about 5,000 clones in the sample, 50% to 70% were seen once. The CDR3 totals 13 residues. Germline V CDR1 and CDR2: SQVTM, ANQGSEA. The rearrangement joins TRBV29-1 to TRBJ1-1; tentatively, D is TRBD1 (5 bases). Sequencing input: tumor tissue. This receptor was identified in a human donor with pancreatic ductal adenocarcinoma. CDR3 DNA sequence: TGCAGTGAAAAGGGGACTATAGGTGCTGAAGCTTTCTTT. Amino acid sequence: CSEKGTIGAEAFF.